These 30 T cell receptor beta chains were sequenced from one sample in a study of human T cells and chemical hapten exposure. Noted time point: patch test 1, 2 weeks after DPC sensitization. The treatment was: therapeutic diphenylcyclopropenone sensitization with weekly scalp DPC. TCRdb independently ran MiXCR on the RACE reads; one entry per CDR3 protein. The data show some 350,000 distinct CDR3 sequences, around 7% seen once. Sequenced material: whole blood, taken in connection with sensitization to the hapten diphenylcyclopropenone (DPC). The source is a young woman with alopecia areata. Some clones in this sample may be carry-over from other donors' samples.

The CDR3 is CASSFSSGVYNEQFF. The CDR3 nucleotides are TGTGCCAGCAGCTTCTCTAGCGGGGTCTACAATGAGCAGTTCTTC. The chain has TRBV7-2 and TRBJ2-1; 9 bases fit TRBD2. V was pared by 3 bases and J by 3 bases, with 3 bases of the junction left unmatched. Germline V gene sequence: CDR1 SGHTA, CDR2 FQGNSA. The CDR3 sequence is 15 residues long.

The sample holds a few counts of this clonotype. The chain uses TRBV2 and TRBJ2-3; 8 bases are a match to TRBD1. CDR1 is SNHLY and CDR2 is FYNNEI in the germline V gene. The V gene end was trimmed by 6 bases and the J gene end by 4 bases; junction bases not matched to a gene: 6. The CDR3 loop spans 14 amino acids. CDR3 sequence (DNA): TGTGCCAGCAGCGGACAGGGCGAAGCAGATACGCAGTATTTT. It codes for CASSGQGEADTQYF.

This clonotype was counted at least ten times. The V call is TRBV6-2 or TRBV6-3, the J call TRBJ2-5; D possibly corresponds to TRBD1 (5 bases). With 6 bases removed from V and 7 bases from J, the gap between germline ends came to 12 bases. Germline V CDR1 and CDR2: MNHEY, SVGEGT. This CDR3 is built from 12 residues. CDR3 nucleotide sequence: TGTGCCAGCAGCGACAGCTCTGGGACCCAGTACTTC. It codes for CASSDSSGTQYF.

This sequence joins TRBV6-5 and TRBJ2-6; weak D call: TRBD2 (7 bases). Germline loops: CDR1 MNHEY, CDR2 SVGAGI. The CDR3 has 21 residues. Trimming removed 0 bases from V and 4 bases from J, with 25 bases in between. The CDR3 is CASSYSARGGLLLLGANVLTF. The CDR3 DNA follows: TGTGCCAGCAGTTACTCCGCGAGAGGGGGACTACTCTTGCTCGGGGCCAACGTCCTGACTTTC.

Only a few counts were recorded for this clonotype. This chain links TRBV6-1 with TRBJ2-7, with D unclear. Trimming stripped 4 bases from V and 3 bases from J, with 10 bases between. From germline, CDR1 is MNHNS and CDR2 SASEGT. This CDR3 contains 13 residues. The CDR3 protein is CASSVVGDYEQYF. The CDR3 DNA sequence: TGTGCCAGCAGTGTAGTAGGAGACTACGAGCAGTACTTC.

This clonotype came up many times. The chain has TRBV15 and TRBJ2-3, with 11 positions matching TRBD1. The CDR3 is 15 amino acids. V gave up 6 bases and J gave up 5 bases; unmatched junction bases: 7. Germline assignment: CDR1 LNHNV and CDR2 YYDKDF (reference sequence). The CDR3 loop is CATSQRTGGVDTQYF. The CDR3 nucleotides read TGTGCCACCAGTCAAAGGACAGGGGGCGTAGATACGCAGTATTTT.

The chain uses TRBV9 and TRBJ2-5; weak D call: TRBD1 (6 bases). This CDR3 is 16 amino acids long. CDR1 and CDR2 (germline): SGDLS, YYNGEE. Trimming pared 0 bases from V and 2 bases from J, leaving 14 bases between. The DNA for the CDR3 is TGTGCCAGCAGCGTAGAAATAACAGGGCGGCAAGAGACCCAGTACTTC. The encoded protein is CASSVEITGRQETQYF.

This clonotype has a handful of counts. The V call is TRBV7-9, the J call TRBJ2-3; a weak D match, TRBD2 (5 bases). The CDR3 has 16 amino acids. CDR1 and CDR2 from the germline V gene are SEHNR and FQNEAQ (reference sequence). Trimming removed 4 bases from V and 2 bases from J, with 16 bases in between. CDR3 DNA: TGTGCCAGCAGCTCCGAACGGGGAGCCAACACAGATACGCAGTATTTT. Protein product: CASSSERGANTDTQYF.

This rearrangement joins TRBV6-4 to TRBJ1-1; 8 bases match TRBD1. V was clipped by 4 bases and J by 4 bases; unmatched bases: 17. Per germline, CDR1 MRHNA and CDR2 SNTAGT. The CDR3 runs 18 residues. The DNA of the CDR3 is TGTGCCAGCAGTGGGCAACAGGGGGAATTCACAGAGGGCACTGAAGCTTTCTTT. Translated: CASSGQQGEFTEGTEAFF.

This clonotype showed up just a few times. The rearrangement uses TRBV29-1 and TRBJ2-5; TRBD1 aligns across 8 bases. The CDR3 sequence is 15 residues long. V was clipped by 6 bases and J by 5 bases; unmatched bases: 14. Looked up from germline, CDR1 is SQVTM and CDR2 is ANQGSEA. The CDR3 region is CSVLKTGAAAETQYF. The DNA for the CDR3 is TGCAGCGTGCTAAAGACAGGGGCCGCCGCGGAGACCCAGTACTTC.

This clonotype was detected ten times or more. The chain links TRBV20-1 to TRBJ2-7; 10 bases fit TRBD1. Per the germline V gene, CDR1 is DFQATT and CDR2 is SNEGSKA (reference sequence). Trimming removed 5 bases from V and 6 bases from J; junction bases left unmatched: 7. This CDR3 comprises 13 residues. CDR3 region: CSAPGQGTSEQYF. The CDR3 coding sequence is TGCAGTGCTCCGGGACAGGGGACCTCCGAGCAGTACTTC.

The sample holds many counts of this clonotype. The V call is TRBV6-2 or TRBV6-3, the J call TRBJ2-6; 12 positions agree with TRBD1. Germline-derived CDR1 and CDR2 are MNHEY and SVGEGT. V lost 2 bases to trimming and J lost 4 bases; unmatched junction nucleotides: 3. The CDR3 is 17 residues long. For the CDR3, the DNA is TGTGCCAGCAGTTACGGGACAGGGGGCGCCGGGGCCAACGTCCTGACTTTC. Amino acid sequence: CASSYGTGGAGANVLTF.

The V call is TRBV29-1, the J call TRBJ2-2, with D possibly matching TRBD1 (5 bases). The CDR3 loop spans 13 amino acids. Trimming pared 4 bases from V and 6 bases from J, leaving 12 bases between. Germline V gene lookup returns CDR1 SQVTM and CDR2 ANQGSEA. The CDR3 loop is CSVGAGIAGELFF. Here the CDR3 DNA reads TGCAGCGTTGGAGCAGGGATCGCCGGGGAGCTGTTTTTT.

This clonotype was observed at least ten times. The J gene is TRBJ2-3, the V gene TRBV18, with D tentatively TRBD2 (6 bases). The CDR3 loop spans 16 amino acids. V was cut by 8 bases and J by 5 bases, with 23 bases left in between. The germline V gene encodes CDR1 KGHSH and CDR2 LQKENI. The CDR3 loop is CASTRSGGSRRDTQYF. The CDR3, as DNA: TGTGCCAGCACCCGATCCGGAGGGTCGAGGAGAGATACGCAGTATTTT.

This clonotype showed up just a few times. This sequence joins TRBV4-1 and TRBJ2-3, with 7 bases that match TRBD2. The junction had 3 bases not matched to a gene; V was cut back by 0 bases and J by 3 bases. The CDR3 is 15 amino acids. Germline V gene lookup returns CDR1 MGHRA and CDR2 YSYEKL. The CDR3 region has the DNA TGCGCCAGCAGCCAAGAGCGGGGGATGACAGATACGCAGTATTTT. This sequence encodes CASSQERGMTDTQYF.

This clonotype was recorded many times. V gene TRBV5-1 combines with J gene TRBJ1-1; possibly TRBD1 for D (6 bases). The germline gives CDR1 SGHRS, CDR2 YFSETQ. V was pared by 3 bases and J by 1 base, with 19 bases between. The CDR3 extends over 17 amino acids. The CDR3 loop reads CASSSGGAFRENTEAFF. The CDR3 region has the DNA TGCGCCAGCAGCTCCGGGGGGGCCTTTAGGGAGAACACTGAAGCTTTCTTT.

This clonotype was seen at least ten times. The V and J genes are TRBV7-9 and TRBJ2-2; 7 nucleotides agree with TRBD1. The CDR3 extends over 16 amino acids. The germline gives CDR1 SEHNR, CDR2 FQNEAQ (reference sequence). The V gene end was trimmed by 5 bases and the J gene end by 1 base; junction bases not matched to a gene: 7. As DNA, the CDR3 is TGTGCCAGCAGCCTCCCGACAGGGCAGAACACCGGGGAGCTGTTTTTT. It encodes CASSLPTGQNTGELFF.

The V gene is TRBV4-2, the J gene TRBJ2-3; D is undetermined. Per the germline V gene, CDR1 is LGHNA and CDR2 is YNFKEQ. There are 16 residues in the CDR3. V lost 0 bases, J lost 2 bases, and 12 bases lay in between. The CDR3 protein is CASSQDPRGNTDTQYF. The CDR3 coding sequence is TGTGCCAGCAGCCAAGATCCTCGCGGAAACACAGATACGCAGTATTTT.

This clonotype turned up a few times. The CDR3 is CASSPPGRLESEQFF. The CDR3 DNA sequence: TGTGCCAGCAGCCCACCTGGGAGACTAGAGAGTGAGCAGTTCTTC. The chain joins TRBV28 to TRBJ2-1, with a possible D match to TRBD2 (6 bases). The germline V gene encodes CDR1 MDHEN and CDR2 SYDVKM. The CDR3 sequence is 15 residues long. The ends were cut back, 6 bases at V and 9 bases at J, with 21 bases in the middle. Looking up the rest from reference TRBV28 and TRBJ2-1 gives the full variable domain: DVKVTQSSRYLVKRTGEKVFLECVQDMDHENMFWYRQDPGLGLRLIYFSYDVKMKEKGDIPEGYSVSREKKERFSLILESASTNQTSMYLCASSPPGRLESEQFFGPGTRLTVL.

This clonotype came up a few times. The chain couples TRBV29-1 to TRBJ2-7, with D possibly TRBD1 on 6 matching bases. The germline CDR1 and CDR2 sequences are SQVTM and ANQGSEA. The CDR3 totals 14 residues. The V gene lost 7 bases and the J gene lost 5 bases, with 21 bases spanning the gap. CDR3 sequence: CSAKGTPRMDEQYF. The CDR3 nucleotides are TGCAGCGCTAAAGGGACACCCAGGATGGACGAGCAGTACTTC.

This chain joins TRBV7-3 and TRBJ2-2, with D uncertain. V shed 1 base and J shed 5 bases, with 11 bases lying between them. CDR1 and CDR2 from the germline V gene are SGHTA and FQGTGA. CDR3 length equals 15 residues. CDR3 coding DNA: TGTGCCAGCAGCTTAAACCCCGCGGCGACCGGGGAGCTGTTTTTT. Translating it yields CASSLNPAATGELFF.

The sample holds a few counts of this clonotype. This chain joins TRBV27 and TRBJ1-1; D possibly corresponds to TRBD1 (5 bases). The V and J ends lost 5 bases and 0 bases respectively, with 13 bases between them. The CDR3 is 15 residues long. Germline-derived CDR1 and CDR2 are MNHEY and SMNVEV (reference sequence). CDR3 nucleotide sequence: TGTGCCAGCAGTAGGCAGGGTATTATGAACACTGAAGCTTTCTTT. Its protein product is CASSRQGIMNTEAFF.

The chain joins TRBV6-5 to TRBJ1-2; 7 bases agree with TRBD1. The CDR3 has 15 residues. J lost 8 bases, V lost 5 bases, and 14 bases had no gene match. Germline CDR1 MNHEY, CDR2 SVGAGI. Written as DNA, the CDR3 is TGTGCCAGCAGTCGCTCGAACAGGGGTAATAGAGGCTACACCTTC. This gives the protein CASSRSNRGNRGYTF.

This clonotype came up many times. This chain joins TRBV11-2 and TRBJ2-3; weak D call: TRBD1 (5 bases). The V gene's germline CDR1 is SGHAT and CDR2 FQNNGV. The length of the CDR3 is 13 residues. Trimming shortened V by 7 bases and J by 5 bases, and 13 bases separated the two germline ends. The CDR3 DNA reads as TGTGCCAGCACCCCCGGCAGGGAAGATACGCAGTATTTT. As protein: CASTPGREDTQYF. The whole variable domain, filled in from reference TRBV11-2 and TRBJ2-3, reads EAGVAQSPRYKIIEKRQSVAFWCNPISGHATLYWYQQILGQGPKLLIQFQNNGVVDDSQLPKDRFSAERLKGVDSTLKIQPAKLEDSAVYLCASTPGREDTQYFGPGTRLTVL.

This clonotype has a handful of counts. The rearrangement uses TRBV12-5 and TRBJ1-1; TRBD1 is a possible D gene (5 bases). The CDR3 has 15 residues. Germline CDR1 is LGHNT and CDR2 is FRNRAP. Between the trimmed V and J ends, which lost 1 base and 1 base, there was a span of 10 bases. As DNA, the CDR3 is TGTGCTAGTGGTTTGGCAGGGATCAAGAACACTGAAGCTTTCTTT. Its translation: CASGLAGIKNTEAFF.

This clonotype was detected only a few times. The chain employs TRBV7-2 and TRBJ2-3; D is ambiguous. From germline, CDR1 is SGHTA and CDR2 FQGNSA. Trimming took 2 bases from V and 0 from J, leaving 18 bases between them. The CDR3 loop spans 18 amino acids. The CDR3 region has the DNA TGTGCCAGCAGCTTATACCCTAGTATAGTGACTAGCACAGATACGCAGTATTTT. This gives the protein CASSLYPSIVTSTDTQYF.

This clonotype has more than one count but fewer than ten. CDR3 DNA sequence: TGTGCCAGCAGTTTATCGGGGCGGACTCCCTACGAGCAGTACTTC. Protein sequence: CASSLSGRTPYEQYF. The V and J genes are TRBV28 and TRBJ2-7, with D possibly being TRBD1 or TRBD2 (5 bases each). This CDR3 spans 15 amino acids. Trimming took 1 base from V and 2 from J, leaving 12 bases between them. CDR1 is MDHEN and CDR2 is SYDVKM in the germline V gene.

This chain links TRBV5-1 with TRBJ2-7; D call uncertain. V shed 3 bases and J shed 5 bases, with 6 bases lying between them. The CDR3 has 11 amino acids. CDR1 and CDR2 from the germline V gene are SGHRS and YFSETQ. The CDR3 protein is CASSSSNEQYF. In DNA form, the CDR3 reads TGCGCCAGCAGCTCCAGCAACGAGCAGTACTTC.

This clonotype was observed a few times. The chain couples TRBV27 to TRBJ1-3; D is undetermined. V shed 5 bases and J shed 3 bases, with 17 bases lying between them. The CDR3 contains 16 residues. Germline V gene data show CDR1 as MNHEY and CDR2 as SMNVEV (reference sequence). The CDR3 DNA is TGTGCCAGCAGTCCCGCCCGGACGGCCTTTGGAAACACCATATATTTT. Amino acid sequence: CASSPARTAFGNTIYF.

This clonotype has ten or more counts. This rearrangement joins TRBV29-1 to TRBJ2-5; 7 positions match TRBD1. V dropped 5 bases and J dropped 4; count of bases not matched to a gene: 7. The CDR3 contains 13 residues. Germline CDR1 and CDR2: SQVTM and ANQGSEA. CDR3 sequence: CSVWEYRGETQYF. In DNA, the CDR3 is TGCAGCGTTTGGGAGTACAGGGGAGAGACCCAGTACTTC.